This T cell receptor (beta chain) was sequenced during a study of OX40 agonist ivuxolimab in advanced cancers. Background on the whole study: Ivuxolimab was an agonistic, fully human IgG2 monoclonal antibody directed against OX40 (CD134), a costimulatory receptor. Intravenous ivuxolimab was administered to patients every 2 weeks at six dose levels: 0.01, 0.1, 0.3, 1.5, 3 and 10 mg/kg. Of the 50 or so patients in dose escalation, about 20 had hepatocellular carcinoma, about 15 had melanoma, 9 had renal cell carcinoma and 9 had head and neck cancer. A male proportion of under 85% and a mean age of approximately 62 years, ranging from roughly 23 to 80, were recorded for the dose-escalation cohort. Patients were allowed to have had prior anti-PD-1, anti-PD-L1 or anti-CTLA-4 therapy, and approximately 43% of the dose-escalation patients had previously received checkpoint inhibitors. Three dose-escalation patients achieved partial responses, one with hepatocellular carcinoma and two with cutaneous melanoma. Peripheral TCRbeta sequencing aimed to test whether ivuxolimab altered TCR sequence diversity and caused clonal T-cell expansion. The paper reports the monotherapy dose-escalation portion (N of about 54 patients) of the phase I ivuxolimab trial. Findings and caveats that apply to the study as a whole: Which antigens the clonally expanded peripheral T cells were specific for was not determined. After ivuxolimab, expanded clones were on average more numerous among CD8+ T cells than among CD4+ T cells. At doses of 0.1 to 3.0 mg/kg, clonal expansion of both CD4+ and CD8+ T cells in blood was seen between baseline and week 6. In partial responders in the 0.1-3.0 mg/kg groups, normalized peripheral clonal expansion was found to be among the lowest, especially among CD8+ T cells. Low levels of normalized T-cell clonal expansion were also shown by some nonresponding patients.

Concerning this clone: The antigen it recognizes is unknown. The sample holds no much larger clone one base away, and base qualities are not on file.

Patients with a history of autoimmune disease or receiving systemic immunosuppression were excluded from the trial. Peripheral blood for TCR sequencing was collected from all dose cohorts at baseline, on cycle 4 day 1, and on cycle 7 day 1. The samples were taken from a phase I, first-in-human, multicenter, open-label dose-escalation trial of ivuxolimab. Adults with locally advanced or metastatic melanoma, renal cell carcinoma, hepatocellular carcinoma or head and neck squamous cell carcinoma were enrolled in the trial. Before TCR sequencing, CD4+ and CD8+ T cells were separately sorted from peripheral blood. From a lookup of the germline V gene, CDR1 and CDR2 are SGHVS and FNYEAQ. From its cysteine to its phenylalanine, the CDR3 spans 11 amino acids. Just the 33-base CDR3 DNA is kept, in frame starting at base 1. V is shortened by 8 bases, J by 1 base, and the region joining them spans 4 bases. Genomic DNA was extracted from sorted cells for sequencing of the TCRbeta CDR3 region. The immunoSEQ Assay was used to sequence the TCRbeta CDR3 regions. Sourced from immuneACCESS, this table was stored by TCRdb with only in-frame sequences that have V and J called. A share of the clones is absent; for the studies checked, an unresolved V gene accounts for under half, and the remainder has no known explanation. This sample is represented by just over 15,000 clones; around 64% of them were singletons. The top ten constitute around 9.2% of the sample.

The sample consisted of CD4+ or CD8+ T cells sorted from blood, taken in a trial of the OX40 agonist ivuxolimab. The source of this sequence is an adult with an advanced solid tumor such as melanoma, head and neck, liver or kidney cancer. The V and J genes are TRBV7-6 and TRBJ2-3; the D gene cannot be named for sure. The CDR3 protein is CASRGTDTQYF. The bases read TGTGCCAGCCGCGGCACAGATACGCAGTATTTT. Full variable domain (CDR3 extended with the reference TRBV7-6 and TRBJ2-3 proteins): GAGVSQSPRYKVTKRGQDVALRCDPISGHVSLYWYRQALGQGPEFLTYFNYEAQQDKSGLPNDRFSAERPEGSISTLTIQRTEQRDSAMYRCASRGTDTQYFGPGTRLTVL.